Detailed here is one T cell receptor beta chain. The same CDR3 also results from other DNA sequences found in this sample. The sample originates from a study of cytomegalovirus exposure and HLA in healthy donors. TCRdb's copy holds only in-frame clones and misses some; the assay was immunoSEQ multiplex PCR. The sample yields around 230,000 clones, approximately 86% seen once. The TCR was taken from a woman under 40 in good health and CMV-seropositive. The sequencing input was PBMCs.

CDR3 amino acids: CASSFLAGGGYEQYF. The CDR3 DNA reads as TGCGCCAGCAGCTTTCTAGCGGGGGGGGGATACGAGCAGTACTTC. The chain recombines TRBV5-1 with TRBJ2-7, with TRBD2 identical over 12 bases. The V gene end was trimmed by 2 bases and the J gene end by 4 bases; junction bases not matched to a gene: 4. The CDR3 is made up of 15 amino acids. Germline-derived CDR1 and CDR2 are SGHRS and YFSETQ.